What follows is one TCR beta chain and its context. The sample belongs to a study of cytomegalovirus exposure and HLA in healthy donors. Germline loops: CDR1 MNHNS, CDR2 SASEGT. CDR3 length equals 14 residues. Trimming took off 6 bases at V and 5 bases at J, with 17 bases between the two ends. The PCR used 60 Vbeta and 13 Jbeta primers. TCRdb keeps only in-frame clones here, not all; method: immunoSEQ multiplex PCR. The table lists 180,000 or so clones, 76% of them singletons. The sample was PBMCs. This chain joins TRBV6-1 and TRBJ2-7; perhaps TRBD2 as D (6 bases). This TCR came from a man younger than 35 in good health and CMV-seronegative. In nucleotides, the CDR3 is TGTGCCAGCAGGCCCTACCTCCCGGGGGACGAGCAGTACTTC. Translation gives CASRPYLPGDEQYF.